This T cell receptor beta chain was documented in a study of T cells in Graves' hyperthyroidism and ophthalmopathy (dated by TCRdb to between 2017 and 2020). Looking at the study overall: Peripheral blood was sampled at the time of initial diagnosis, prior to any treatment. TCR V-J signatures able to tell the groups apart were searched for in a discovery cohort of 90 to 100 patients, of whom 40 to 45 had Graves' ophthalmopathy and around 58 had stable Graves' hyperthyroidism. Prospective prediction of ophthalmopathy was tested in an independent validation cohort of 18 to 20 hyperthyroidism patients and 17 patients who later progressed to ophthalmopathy. The approximately 97 discovery patients were randomly divided into training and test sets at a 7:3 ratio. Thyroid tissue and blood T-cell repertoires from more than 5 Graves' hyperthyroidism patients were also compared in the study. After blood sampling, hyperthyroidism patients were treated with methimazole at a starting dose of 30 mg daily, and ophthalmopathy patients were treated with high-dose intravenous methylprednisolone. The paper describes TCR Vbeta CDR3 sequencing of about 140 peripheral blood samples, made up of some 42 ophthalmopathy patients, around 78 hyperthyroidism patients and 17 progressor patients. Results and caveats for the whole study, not just this receptor: In cross-validation, a model built on a 13 V-J signature told ophthalmopathy apart from stable hyperthyroidism with approximately 90% sensitivity and roughly 81% specificity, and in testing the same model reached 80%/75%. In validation, progression to ophthalmopathy was predicted by the model with 70.59% sensitivity and 72% to 85% specificity, a median of about 6.4 months before onset. Sample size was not statistically predetermined, and blinding of investigators to group allocation was not performed. Blood samples also contained most of the expanded thyroid clonotypes (frequency above 0.001), which suggests that blood repertoires may reflect thyroid immune responses.

The TCR beta CDR3 regions were amplified from RNA transcripts. A first-round RT-PCR of the TCR CDR3 used the HTBI primer set with the Qiagen OneStep RT-PCR kit. Libraries were constructed in a second round of multiplex PCR, after which size selection and purification were performed. The libraries were sequenced on an Illumina HiSeq2000 using paired-end 100 bp reads. Per the source publication's procedure: SOAPnuke was used to process the raw data, removing reads that contained adapters or uncalled bases, had a mean Phred below 15, or lacked an exact match to the constant primer or identifier. High-quality paired reads were merged using COPE v1.2.5, and each unique nucleotide sequence was defined as a clonotype. MiTCR v1.1 was used to align clonotypes to the IMGT TRBV, TRBD and TRBJ reference segments. Analysis was restricted to V-J combinations with a frequency above 0.0001, which covered just over 98% of repertoires. A TCS score was defined as the ratio between F50 (clonal expansion) and ExV (chaos), using BLOSUM62-based TCRdist between CDR3 peptides within each V-J. Welch's t-statistics and random forest reduced around 550 V-J features to around 14, which were used in a naive Bayes classifier (R e1071). Starting from the raw public reads, TCRdb applied fastp trimming at Q25, assembled clones with MiXCR and retained in-frame beta chains. CDR3 protein sequences are deduplicated, and each keeps its most common genes and DNA. The V and J calls shown here were made by TCRdb, not taken from the authors' results. The table for this sample lists 490,000 or so distinct CDR3 sequences; approximately 23% of them were counted only once. The top ten clonotypes cover around 47% of the sample.

Ophthalmopathy patients had moderately to severely active disease, with a Clinical Activity Score of 3 or more, a NOSPECS grade of 4 or more, and a disease duration of less than 3 months. Patients with uncontrolled infections, other autoimmune diseases, pregnancy or lactation were excluded. Diagnoses were based on clinical symptoms, serum thyroxine and TRAb, thyroid ultrasound and orbital computed tomography. Ficoll-Paque density gradient centrifugation was used to isolate PBMCs from about 9.4 ml of fresh peripheral blood. Total RNA was extracted with Trizol reagent, and quality was checked on an Agilent 2100 Bioanalyzer. This clonotype was seen at least ten times. It lacks a known antigen. No much larger clonotype is one base removed from it; base qualities were not supplied. V is cut by 3 bases and J by 11 bases, and the space between the germline ends is 19 bases. Sequences GTSNPN (CDR1) and SVGIG (CDR2) are obtained from the germline V gene (reference sequence). Spanning cysteine to phenylalanine, the CDR3 consists of 13 amino acids. Only the CDR3 portion is preserved as DNA: 39 bases, with reading frame beginning at the first base.

The sample comprised blood. The sequence was collected from a woman between 65 and 79 years old with Graves' ophthalmopathy. The chain is made from TRBV30 and TRBJ1-1; the D gene remains uncertain. The sequenced DNA is TGTGCCTGGAGAGACTTCGGGAGGCCGATGGCTTTCTTT. This encodes CAWRDFGRPMAFF. When the CDR3 is completed using the reference TRBV30 and TRBJ1-1 genes on either side, the full variable domain is SQTIHQWPATLVQPVGSPLSLECTVEGTSNPNLYWYRQAAGRGLQLLFYSVGIGQISSEVPQNLSASRPQDRQFILSSKKLLLSDSGFYLCAWRDFGRPMAFFGQGTRLTVV.